One and the same sample provided the 5 T cell receptor beta chains below, sequenced in a study of T cells in localized non-small cell lung cancer. Profiled with immunoSEQ multiplex PCR; TCRdb holds only in-frame clones, not every one. In the table there are approximately 52,000 clones, 70% to 90% of which are singletons. The source material was peripheral blood, sampled before any cancer treatment. The receptors stem from an older male donor with stage III squamous cell lung carcinoma.

V gene TRBV29-1 combines with J gene TRBJ1-5; 7 bases are a match to TRBD1. The CDR3 runs 14 residues. CDR1 is SQVTM and CDR2 is ANQGSEA in the germline V gene. Unmatched junction bases numbered 5, after V lost 4 bases and J lost 2 bases. DNA for the CDR3: TGCAGCGTTGTTACCCAGGGGGGCAATCAGCCCCAGCATTTT. Translating it yields CSVVTQGGNQPQHF.

The chain has TRBV5-1 and TRBJ2-3; D is possibly TRBD1 or TRBD2 (5 bases each). The CDR3 covers 15 residues. Trimming pared 0 bases from V and 6 bases from J, leaving 14 bases between. CDR1 and CDR2 from the germline V gene are SGHRS and YFSETQ. Written as DNA, the CDR3 is TGCGCCAGCAGCTTGGCCCCGGGGCTCGGGGATACGCAGTATTTT. Translating gives CASSLAPGLGDTQYF.

In DNA, the CDR3 is TGTGCCAGCAGCGCGACAGGGGGCGCCGGGCATGAGCAGTTCTTC. Translated, it gives CASSATGGAGHEQFF. The chain uses TRBV9 and TRBJ2-1; TRBD1 agrees at 10 bases. V lost 3 bases to trimming and J lost 8 bases; unmatched junction nucleotides: 8. CDR1 is SGDLS, CDR2 YYNGEE, per germline. This CDR3 has 15 residues.

The CDR3 is CASSLSPTDSDYEKLFF. Here the CDR3 DNA reads TGTGCCAGCAGTCTATCTCCAACGGACTCAGACTATGAAAAACTGTTTTTT. The chain joins TRBV5-6 to TRBJ1-4; D is undetermined. Between the trimmed V and J ends, which lost 5 bases and 6 bases, there was a span of 23 bases. CDR1 SGHDT and CDR2 YYEEEE come from the germline V gene. The CDR3 loop spans 17 amino acids.

V gene TRBV7-6 combines with J gene TRBJ1-1; 11 nucleotides match TRBD1. This CDR3 region has 16 residues. Germline V gives CDR1 SGHVS, CDR2 FNYEAQ. The J segment lost 4 bases and the V segment lost 4 bases, leaving 8 bases of the junction unmatched. The CDR3 sequence is CASSSGQGVEGTEAFF. The CDR3 DNA reads as TGTGCCAGCAGCTCGGGACAGGGGGTTGAGGGCACTGAAGCTTTCTTT.